This is a list of T cell receptor beta chains from one sample in a study of blood T cell repertoires in COVID-19. Profiled with immunoSEQ multiplex PCR; TCRdb holds only in-frame clones, not every one. The data show 100,000 to 150,000 clones, with around 74% seen just once and 5.5% to 7.5% held by the top ten. Sample: peripheral blood. The receptors were gathered from an older man with COVID-19, enrolled during active disease. Each CDR3 is given with its conserved first and last residue. The D gene is left open where the match is weak. Only some rows state a clone size, as once, few, many or a class for expanded clones.

>.|TRBV19|.|TRBJ1-5
TGTGCCAGTACCCACTATCGCGTAGCTGGTCATCAGCCCCAGCATTTT
CASTHYRVAGHQPQHF
>.|TRBV28|TRBD1|TRBJ1-5
TGTGCCAGCAGTGACAGGGATACACTCTTTAGCAATCAGCCCCAGCATTTT
CASSDRDTLFSNQPQHF
>.|TRBV7-2|.|TRBJ1-4
TGTGCCAGCAGCCAGACGAGGTTTGGTGAAAAACTGTTTTTT
CASSQTRFGEKLFF
>few|TRBV4-2|TRBD2|TRBJ2-1
TGTGCCAGCAGCCAAGAGCCCGAAGAGTTACTTAGCGGGAGCTCCTACAATGAGCAGTTCTTC
CASSQEPEELLSGSSYNEQFF
>.|TRBV27|.|TRBJ2-7
TGTGCCAGCAGTCCCCGGCAGGGCCCCTACGAGCAGTACTTC
CASSPRQGPYEQYF
>.|TRBV9|TRBD2|TRBJ2-1
TGTGCCAGCAGCGCTGGATACACCGGGACTAGCGGATACAATGAGCAGTTCTTC
CASSAGYTGTSGYNEQFF
>.|TRBV21-1|.|TRBJ2-7
TGTGCCAGCAGAAAAGTTCCGACAGGGGTTCCAACAAACTACGAGCAGTACTTC
CASRKVPTGVPTNYEQYF
>.|TRBV28|.|TRBJ1-1
TGTGCCAGCAGTTTATCAGGGTACGACTTGAACACTGAAGCTTTCTTT
CASSLSGYDLNTEAFF
>.|TRBV7-9|TRBD1|TRBJ1-1
TGTGCCAGCAGCTTTGGGGACAGGGGTATTTTGAACACTGAAGCTTTCTTT
CASSFGDRGILNTEAFF
>.|TRBV28|.|TRBJ1-2
TGTGCCAGCAGTTTAGGGGGGTACTATGGCTACACCTTC
CASSLGGYYGYTF
>few|TRBV7-3|.|TRBJ2-2
TGTGCCAGCAGCTTAGGGACACACCACACCGGGGAGCTGTTTTTT
CASSLGTHHTGELFF
>.|TRBV4-2|.|TRBJ2-5
TGTGCCAGCAGCCAAGATCAGGGGAGGGCCCGCGGGACCCAGTACTTC
CASSQDQGRARGTQYF
>.|TRBV9|.|TRBJ1-2
TGTGCCAGCAGCGTAGAGTCCAGCAGGGCGGGCTACACCTTC
CASSVESSRAGYTF
>.|TRBV28|.|TRBJ2-1
TGTGCCAGCACAGGGCCTAACAATGAGCAGTTCTTC
CASTGPNNEQFF
>.|TRBV4-1|TRBD1|TRBJ2-5
TGCGCCAGCAGCAAAAACCACGGGACAGGGACAGAGACCCAGTACTTC
CASSKNHGTGTETQYF
>.|TRBV27|.|TRBJ1-5
TGTGCCAGCAGTTTTGGAGTATACGGGGATCAGCCCCAGCATTTT
CASSFGVYGDQPQHF
>once|TRBV5-4|.|TRBJ2-3
TGTGCCAGCAGCCCCGGGGGGCGCGCAGATACGCAGTATTTT
CASSPGGRADTQYF
>.|TRBV3-1/TRBV3-2|.|TRBJ2-3
TGTGCCAGCACCGCTTCCGGGGATACGCAGTATTTT
CASTASGDTQYF
>.|TRBV2|TRBD2|TRBJ2-5
TGTGCCAGCAGTGAAGCGCCTCTAGCGGGAGTGTCAGAGACCCAGTACTTC
CASSEAPLAGVSETQYF
>few|TRBV28|TRBD1|TRBJ1-5
TGTGCCAGCAGTTTAGCCGAGACAGGGTATCCTCAGCCCCAGCATTTT
CASSLAETGYPQPQHF
>.|TRBV10-3|TRBD1|TRBJ2-7
TGTGCCATCAGTACAGACAGGGTAGGTTACGAGCAGTACTTC
CAISTDRVGYEQYF
>few|TRBV11-2|.|TRBJ2-2
TGTGCCAGCAGCTTAAGACAGGTGGAACACGGCGGGGAGCTGTTTTTT
CASSLRQVEHGGELFF
>.|TRBV11-2|.|TRBJ2-7
TGTGCCAGCAGCTTGCGCAGGTTAGGCTCTCACTACGAGCAGTACTTC
CASSLRRLGSHYEQYF
>many|TRBV2|.|TRBJ1-5
TGTGCCAGCAGTGAGTTGGGGGCTTGGCAGCCCCAGCATTTT
CASSELGAWQPQHF
>.|TRBV6-5|.|TRBJ1-1
TGTGCCAGCACCGTGGGGCAGGTCACTGAAGCTTTCTTT
CASTVGQVTEAFF
>.|TRBV21-1|.|TRBJ1-5
TGTGCCAGCAGCAAAGTTCGGACAGCTCAGCCCCAGCATTTT
CASSKVRTAQPQHF
>few|TRBV7-2|.|TRBJ1-1
TGTGCCAGCAGCTCCCCACAGGGTGCGGACACTGAAGCTTTCTTT
CASSSPQGADTEAFF
>few|TRBV7-9|.|TRBJ2-2
TGTGCCAGCAGCTTGTGGCGAGGCCCGAACACCGGGGAGCTGTTTTTT
CASSLWRGPNTGELFF
>few|TRBV3-1/TRBV3-2|.|TRBJ2-2
TGTGCCAGCAGCCGGGGGCCCGGGGAGCTGTTTTTT
CASSRGPGELFF
>.|TRBV2|.|TRBJ2-5
TGTGCCACTCAAACCTCGGGGTACCAAGAGACCCAGTACTTC
CATQTSGYQETQYF
>.|TRBV4-3|TRBD2|TRBJ2-5
TGCGCCAGCAGCCCCGGGACTATGTGGGAAGAGACCCAGTACTTC
CASSPGTMWEETQYF
>.|TRBV9|TRBD1|TRBJ1-2
TGTGCCAGCAGCGTTTCATCACAGGGGCCTTCCTATGGCTACACCTTC
CASSVSSQGPSYGYTF
>.|TRBV15|.|TRBJ2-1
TGTGCCACCAGCAGAGCGGGCTACAATGAGCAGTTCTTC
CATSRAGYNEQFF
>.|TRBV10-2|TRBD1|TRBJ1-2
TGCGCCAGCAGTCCTGGGACAGGCTATGGCTACACCTTC
CASSPGTGYGYTF
>.|TRBV30|.|TRBJ1-6
TGTGCCTGGAGCCCCTCCGCTAGCGTGGGACCCCTCCACTTT
CAWSPSASVGPLHF
>.|TRBV29-1|.|TRBJ1-1
TGCAGCGCCGGACTAGCGGACACTGAAGCTTTCTTT
CSAGLADTEAFF
>.|TRBV6-5|.|TRBJ1-2
TGTGCCAGCAGTTCCTATTATGGCTACACCTTC
CASSSYYGYTF
>.|TRBV6-6|TRBD1|TRBJ2-2
TGTGTCACAGAGGGGGCGAACCTTGCCGGGGAGCTGTTTTTT
CVTEGANLAGELFF
>.|TRBV2|TRBD2|TRBJ2-1
TGTGCCAGCAGTGAGTTCCTAGCGGGAGGCAATGAGCAGTTCTTC
CASSEFLAGGNEQFF
>.|TRBV28|TRBD2|TRBJ2-7
TGTGCCAGCAGTTTATCAGGGCTAGCGGGAGTGTACGAGCAGTACTTC
CASSLSGLAGVYEQYF
>.|TRBV5-1|TRBD1|TRBJ2-7
TGCGCCAGCAGCTTGGGGACAGGAGAGAACGAGCAGTACTTC
CASSLGTGENEQYF
>.|TRBV9|.|TRBJ2-2
TGTGTCAGCAGCGTAAACTCCGGGGAGCTGTTTTTT
CVSSVNSGELFF
>.|TRBV11-2|TRBD1|TRBJ1-6
TGTGCCAGCAGCCGGACAGGGGTCACCAATAATTCACCCCTCCACTTT
CASSRTGVTNNSPLHF
>.|TRBV5-1|TRBD1|TRBJ1-2
TGCGCCAGCAGCCCAGGGGGCATAGCTAACTATGGCTACACCTTC
CASSPGGIANYGYTF
>.|TRBV5-4|.|TRBJ1-1
TGTGCCAGCAGCTTGAGGGGTTTAAGGTCGAACACTGAAGCTTTCTTT
CASSLRGLRSNTEAFF
>.|TRBV7-2|TRBD1|TRBJ1-6
TGTGCCAGCAGCTCCAAGAGACAGGGGGAAGGTTCACCCCTCCACTTT
CASSSKRQGEGSPLHF
>few|TRBV5-1|.|TRBJ1-3
TGCGCCAGCAGCTTGGCAGGGCCACACCTTGGAAACACCATATATTTT
CASSLAGPHLGNTIYF
>.|TRBV28|TRBD1|TRBJ1-3
TGTGCCAGCAGTTCGGGAGCCGACAGGGCGGGGAACACCATATATTTT
CASSSGADRAGNTIYF
>.|TRBV28|TRBD1|TRBJ1-2
TGTGCCAGCATCCCATGGGGACAGGGAAAGGGCTACACCTTC
CASIPWGQGKGYTF
>once|TRBV5-1|.|TRBJ2-2
TGCGCCAGCAGCTTGGAGAGGGTGGAAGGGACCGGGGAGCTGTTTTTT
CASSLERVEGTGELFF
>.|TRBV5-1|TRBD2|TRBJ2-1
TGCGCCAGCAGCCTAAGGACTAGCGGGCGCTCCTACAATGAGCAGTTCTTC
CASSLRTSGRSYNEQFF
>few|TRBV12-3/TRBV12-4|.|TRBJ1-4
TGTGCCAGCAGTTTGACAGAAAAACTGTTTTTT
CASSLTEKLFF